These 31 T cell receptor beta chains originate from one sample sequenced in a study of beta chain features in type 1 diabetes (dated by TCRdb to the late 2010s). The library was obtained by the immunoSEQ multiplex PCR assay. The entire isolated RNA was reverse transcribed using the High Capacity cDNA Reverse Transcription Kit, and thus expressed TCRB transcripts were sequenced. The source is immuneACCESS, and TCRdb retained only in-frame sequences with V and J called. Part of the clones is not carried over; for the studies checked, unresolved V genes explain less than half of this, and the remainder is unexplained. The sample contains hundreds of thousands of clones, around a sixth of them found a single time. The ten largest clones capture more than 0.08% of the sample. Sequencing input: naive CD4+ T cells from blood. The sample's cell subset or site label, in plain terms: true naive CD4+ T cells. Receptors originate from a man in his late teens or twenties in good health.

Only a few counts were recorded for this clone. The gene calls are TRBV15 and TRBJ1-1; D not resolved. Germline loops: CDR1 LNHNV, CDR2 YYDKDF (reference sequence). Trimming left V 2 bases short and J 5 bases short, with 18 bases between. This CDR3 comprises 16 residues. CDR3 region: CATSRRVGRGRTEAFF. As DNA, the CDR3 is TGTGCCACCAGCAGACGGGTCGGGCGGGGAAGGACTGAAGCTTTCTTT.

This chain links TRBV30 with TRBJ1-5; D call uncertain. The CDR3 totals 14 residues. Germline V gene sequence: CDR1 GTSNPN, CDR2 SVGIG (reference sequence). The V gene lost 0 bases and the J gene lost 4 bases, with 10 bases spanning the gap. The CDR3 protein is CAWSVLTGNQPQHF. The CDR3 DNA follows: TGTGCCTGGAGTGTACTTACGGGGAATCAGCCCCAGCATTTT.

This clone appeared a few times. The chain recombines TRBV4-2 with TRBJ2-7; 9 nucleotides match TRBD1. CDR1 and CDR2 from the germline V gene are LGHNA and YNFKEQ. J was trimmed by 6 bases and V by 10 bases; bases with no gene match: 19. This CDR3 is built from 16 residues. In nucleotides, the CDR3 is TGTGCCACCCAAATCACACCGGGACAGGGTTTCGGCGAGCAGTACTTC. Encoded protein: CATQITPGQGFGEQYF.

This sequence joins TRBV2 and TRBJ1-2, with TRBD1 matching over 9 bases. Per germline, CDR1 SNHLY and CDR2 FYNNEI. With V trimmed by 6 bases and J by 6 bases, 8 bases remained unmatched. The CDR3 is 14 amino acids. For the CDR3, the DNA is TGTGCCAGCAGGGTGGACAGGGGTGCTCATGGCTACACCTTC. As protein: CASRVDRGAHGYTF.

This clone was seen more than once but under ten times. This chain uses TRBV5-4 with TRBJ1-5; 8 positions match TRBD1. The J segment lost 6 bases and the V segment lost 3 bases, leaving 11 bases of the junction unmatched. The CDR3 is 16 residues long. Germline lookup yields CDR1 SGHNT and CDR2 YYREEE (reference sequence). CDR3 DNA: TGTGCCAGCAGCTCTAGCCCGACAGGGGATAGTCAGCCCCAGCATTTT. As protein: CASSSSPTGDSQPQHF.

The CDR3 DNA follows: TGTGCCAGCAGTGAGGACAACCGCGGGGAGCTGTTTTTT. Amino acid sequence: CASSEDNRGELFF. This chain uses TRBV2 with TRBJ2-2; D is possibly TRBD1 (5 bases). Germline V lookup: CDR1 SNHLY, CDR2 FYNNEI. The CDR3 is 13 residues long. V shed 3 bases and J shed 7 bases, with 9 bases lying between them.

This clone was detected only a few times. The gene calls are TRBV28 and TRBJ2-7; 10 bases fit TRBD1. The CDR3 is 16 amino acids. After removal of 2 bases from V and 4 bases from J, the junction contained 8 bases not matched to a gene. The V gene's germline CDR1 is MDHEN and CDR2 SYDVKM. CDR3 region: CASSLNRDRGTYEQYF. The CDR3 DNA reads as TGTGCCAGCAGTTTAAACCGGGACAGGGGTACGTACGAGCAGTACTTC.

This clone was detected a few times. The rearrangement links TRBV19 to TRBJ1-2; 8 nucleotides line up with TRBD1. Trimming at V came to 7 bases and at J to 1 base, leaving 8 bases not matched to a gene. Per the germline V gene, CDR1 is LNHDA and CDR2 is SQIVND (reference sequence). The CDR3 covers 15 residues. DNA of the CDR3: TGTGCCAGTACTACAGGGGGAGGATATAACTATGGCTACACCTTC. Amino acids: CASTTGGGYNYGYTF.

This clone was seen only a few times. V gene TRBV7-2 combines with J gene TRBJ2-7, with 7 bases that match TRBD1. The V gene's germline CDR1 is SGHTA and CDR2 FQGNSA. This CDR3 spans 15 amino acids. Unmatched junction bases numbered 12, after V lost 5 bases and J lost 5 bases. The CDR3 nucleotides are TGTGCCAGCAGCCAGACAGGGAACTCTGGGCACGAGCAGTACTTC. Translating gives CASSQTGNSGHEQYF.

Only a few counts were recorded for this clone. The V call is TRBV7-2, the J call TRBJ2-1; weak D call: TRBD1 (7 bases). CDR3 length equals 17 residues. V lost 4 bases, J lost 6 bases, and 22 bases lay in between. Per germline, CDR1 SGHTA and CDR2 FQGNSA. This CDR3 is CASSSRDPHRGGNEQFF. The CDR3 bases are TGTGCCAGCAGCTCACGCGACCCCCACAGGGGAGGCAATGAGCAGTTCTTC.

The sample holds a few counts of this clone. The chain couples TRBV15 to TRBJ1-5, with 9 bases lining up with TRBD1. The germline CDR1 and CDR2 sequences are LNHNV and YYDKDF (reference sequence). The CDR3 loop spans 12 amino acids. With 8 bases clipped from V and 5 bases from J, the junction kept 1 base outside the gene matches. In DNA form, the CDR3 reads TGTGCCACCGGGACAGGGTATCAGCCCCAGCATTTT. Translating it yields CATGTGYQPQHF.

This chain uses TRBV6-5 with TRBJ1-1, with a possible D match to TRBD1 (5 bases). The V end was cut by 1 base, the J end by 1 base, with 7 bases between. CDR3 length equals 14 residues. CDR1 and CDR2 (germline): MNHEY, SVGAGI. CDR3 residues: CASSYLDTNTEAFF. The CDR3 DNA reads TGTGCCAGCAGTTACTTGGACACGAACACTGAAGCTTTCTTT.

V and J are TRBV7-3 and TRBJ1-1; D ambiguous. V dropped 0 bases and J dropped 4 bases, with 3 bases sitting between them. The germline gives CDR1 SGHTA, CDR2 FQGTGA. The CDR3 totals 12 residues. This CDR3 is CASSLTGTEAFF. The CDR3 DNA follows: TGTGCCAGCAGCTTAACGGGCACTGAAGCTTTCTTT.

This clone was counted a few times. CDR3 sequence (DNA): TGTGCCAGCAGCGATGGGTTGTCAAGAAATGAAAAACTGTTTTTT. Translating it yields CASSDGLSRNEKLFF. The rearrangement uses TRBV7-9 and TRBJ1-4; D gene uncertain. There are 15 residues in the CDR3. CDR1 SEHNR and CDR2 FQNEAQ come from the germline V gene (reference sequence). Trimming removed 5 bases at V and 5 bases at J, with 15 bases between.

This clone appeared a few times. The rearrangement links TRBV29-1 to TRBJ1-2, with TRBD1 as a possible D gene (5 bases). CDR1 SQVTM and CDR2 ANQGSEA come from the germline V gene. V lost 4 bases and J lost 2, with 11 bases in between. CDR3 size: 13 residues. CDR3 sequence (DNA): TGCAGCGTTGTTGGGGGGGAAAACTATGGCTACACCTTC. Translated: CSVVGGENYGYTF.

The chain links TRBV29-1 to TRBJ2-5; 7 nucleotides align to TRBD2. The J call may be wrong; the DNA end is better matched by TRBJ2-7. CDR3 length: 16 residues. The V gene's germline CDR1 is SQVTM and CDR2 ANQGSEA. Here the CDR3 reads CSVNGARAVGEGEQYF. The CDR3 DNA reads TGCAGCGTTAATGGGGCCCGGGCGGTAGGGGAGGGCGAGCAGTACTTC.

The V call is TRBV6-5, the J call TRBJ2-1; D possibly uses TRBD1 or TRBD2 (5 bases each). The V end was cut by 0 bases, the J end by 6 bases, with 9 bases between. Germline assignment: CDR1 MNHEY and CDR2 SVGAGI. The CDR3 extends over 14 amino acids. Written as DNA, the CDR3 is TGTGCCAGCAGTTACTCCGGGGCCAGCAATGAGCAGTTCTTC. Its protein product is CASSYSGASNEQFF.

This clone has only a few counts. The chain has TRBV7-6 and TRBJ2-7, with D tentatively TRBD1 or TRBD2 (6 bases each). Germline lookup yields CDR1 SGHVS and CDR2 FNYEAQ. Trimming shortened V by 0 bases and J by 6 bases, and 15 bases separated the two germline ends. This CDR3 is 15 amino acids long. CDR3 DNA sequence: TGTGCCAGCAGCTTAGCCTACCGCAGGGGAGGCGAGCAGTACTTC. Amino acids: CASSLAYRRGGEQYF.

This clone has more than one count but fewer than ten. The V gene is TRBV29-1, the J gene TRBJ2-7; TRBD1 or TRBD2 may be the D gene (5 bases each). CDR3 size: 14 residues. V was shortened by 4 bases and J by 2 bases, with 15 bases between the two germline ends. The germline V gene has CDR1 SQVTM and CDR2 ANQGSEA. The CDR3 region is CSVVRPEGPYEQYF. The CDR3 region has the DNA TGCAGCGTTGTAAGGCCCGAGGGACCCTACGAGCAGTACTTC.

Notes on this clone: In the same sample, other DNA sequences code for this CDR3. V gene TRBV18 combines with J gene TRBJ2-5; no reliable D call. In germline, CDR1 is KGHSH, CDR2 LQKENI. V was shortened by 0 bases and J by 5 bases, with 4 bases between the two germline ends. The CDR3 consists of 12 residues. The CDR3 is CASSPPTETQYF. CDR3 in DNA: TGTGCCAGCTCACCACCGACGGAGACCCAGTACTTC.

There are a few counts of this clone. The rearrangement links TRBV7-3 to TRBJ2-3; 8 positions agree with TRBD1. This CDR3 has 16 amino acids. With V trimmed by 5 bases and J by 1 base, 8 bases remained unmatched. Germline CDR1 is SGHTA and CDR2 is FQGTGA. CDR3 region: CASSTRTGTGTDTQYF. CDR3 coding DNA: TGTGCCAGCAGCACTAGGACAGGGACGGGCACAGATACGCAGTATTTT.

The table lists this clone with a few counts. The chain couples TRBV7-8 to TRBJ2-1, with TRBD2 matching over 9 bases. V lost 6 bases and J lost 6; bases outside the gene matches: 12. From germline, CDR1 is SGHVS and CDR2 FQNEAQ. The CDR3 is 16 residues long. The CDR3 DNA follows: TGTGCCAGCAGTCCCCGTGGGCCTAGCGGGGCCAATGAGCAGTTCTTC. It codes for CASSPRGPSGANEQFF.

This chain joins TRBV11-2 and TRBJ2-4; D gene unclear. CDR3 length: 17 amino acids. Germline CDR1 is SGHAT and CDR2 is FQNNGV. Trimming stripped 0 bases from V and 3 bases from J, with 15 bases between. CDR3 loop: CASSLEGSDLGKNIQYF. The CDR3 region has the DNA TGTGCCAGCAGCTTAGAGGGATCCGATTTAGGCAAAAACATTCAGTACTTC. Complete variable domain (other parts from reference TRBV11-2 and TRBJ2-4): EAGVAQSPRYKIIEKRQSVAFWCNPISGHATLYWYQQILGQGPKLLIQFQNNGVVDDSQLPKDRFSAERLKGVDSTLKIQPAKLEDSAVYLCASSLEGSDLGKNIQYFGAGTRLSVL.

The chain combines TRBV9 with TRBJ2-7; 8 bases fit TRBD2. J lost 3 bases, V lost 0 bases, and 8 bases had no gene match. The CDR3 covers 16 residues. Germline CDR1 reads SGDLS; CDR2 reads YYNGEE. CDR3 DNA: TGTGCCAGCAGCGTAGGAGGTAGCGGGACCGACTACGAGCAGTACTTC. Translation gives CASSVGGSGTDYEQYF.

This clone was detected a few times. CDR3 nucleotides: TGTGCCATCAGTGAACTAGGGCAGGGGAATTCACCCCTCCACTTT. It encodes CAISELGQGNSPLHF. The chain couples TRBV10-3 to TRBJ1-6; D is perhaps TRBD1 (6 bases). The V gene lost 3 bases and the J gene lost 7 bases, with 13 bases spanning the gap. This CDR3 spans 15 amino acids. Germline V gives CDR1 ENHRY, CDR2 SYGVKD.

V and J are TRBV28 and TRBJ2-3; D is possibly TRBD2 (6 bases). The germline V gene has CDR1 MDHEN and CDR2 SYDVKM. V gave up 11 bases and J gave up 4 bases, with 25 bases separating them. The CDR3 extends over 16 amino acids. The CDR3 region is CAVGGFQGFQPDTQYF. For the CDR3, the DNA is TGTGCCGTGGGAGGTTTCCAGGGTTTTCAACCAGATACGCAGTATTTT.

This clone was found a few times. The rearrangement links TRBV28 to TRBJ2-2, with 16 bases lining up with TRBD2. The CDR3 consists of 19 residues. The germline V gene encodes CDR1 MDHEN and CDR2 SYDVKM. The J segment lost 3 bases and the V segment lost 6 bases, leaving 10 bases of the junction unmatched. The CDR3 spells CASSTAGLAGGLDTGELFF. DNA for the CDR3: TGTGCCAGCAGCACCGCGGGACTAGCGGGAGGGTTAGACACCGGGGAGCTGTTTTTT.

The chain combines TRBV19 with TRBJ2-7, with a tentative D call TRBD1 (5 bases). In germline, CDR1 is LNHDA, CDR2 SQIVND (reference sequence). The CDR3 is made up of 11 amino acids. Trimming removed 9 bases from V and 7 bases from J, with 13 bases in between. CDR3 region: CAREVGREQYF. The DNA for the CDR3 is TGTGCCAGAGAGGTGGGGCGGGAGCAGTACTTC.

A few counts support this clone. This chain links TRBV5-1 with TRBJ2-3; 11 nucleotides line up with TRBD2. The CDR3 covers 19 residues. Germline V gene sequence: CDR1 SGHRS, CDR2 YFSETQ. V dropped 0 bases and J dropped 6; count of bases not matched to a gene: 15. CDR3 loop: CASSLASATSGGPSDTQYF. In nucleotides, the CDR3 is TGCGCCAGCAGCTTGGCCTCGGCTACTAGCGGGGGCCCGTCCGATACGCAGTATTTT.

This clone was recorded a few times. CDR3 DNA: TGTGCCAGCAGTTTACCCAGGGGGGGATACAATCAGCCCCAGCATTTT. Protein sequence: CASSLPRGGYNQPQHF. The V call is TRBV28, the J call TRBJ1-5, with 7 bases identical to TRBD1. Trimming took 2 bases from V and 3 from J; bases not matched to a gene: 7. The CDR3 runs to 16 residues. Germline V gene data show CDR1 as MDHEN and CDR2 as SYDVKM.

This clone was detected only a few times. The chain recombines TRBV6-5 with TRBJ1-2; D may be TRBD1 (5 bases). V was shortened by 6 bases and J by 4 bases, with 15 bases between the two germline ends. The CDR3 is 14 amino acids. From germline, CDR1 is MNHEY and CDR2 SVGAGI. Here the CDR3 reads CASRPTGVGYGYTF. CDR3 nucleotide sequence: TGTGCCAGCAGACCGACGGGGGTCGGCTATGGCTACACCTTC.